This T cell receptor (beta chain) was sequenced in a study of shared clonotypes between healthy human individuals (TCRdb year 2020). In the study overall: A few men and a couple of women, aged 18 to 49 years, made up the cohort. For each donor, CD4 naive and CD4 memory were each run on three plates, CD8 naive on two plates, and CD8 memory on one plate. The study deeply sequenced blood TCR repertoires of about 5 healthy adults to estimate repertoire size and the extent of clonotype sharing between individuals. Libraries were prepared and TCR repertoires were sequenced by different laboratories using diverse techniques, in order to increase sequencing depth and limit assay-specific biases. Between about 0.94 and 8.9 billion PBMCs per donor were obtained by leukapheresis.

Results and caveats for the whole study, not just this receptor: About 5% of naive CD4, approximately 3.7% of naive CD8, approximately 2.2% of memory CD4, and 0.4% of memory CD8 clonotypes were shared across several donors. Pairwise subsampling led to the expectation that sequencing depth would affect the degree of clonotype sharing among donors. Naive subsets generally had larger estimated clonotype richness than memory subsets. Sampling was restricted to blood, and TCR repertoires in tissues likely differ from the TCR repertoires found in blood. Because the study included only a small number of donors, the genetic and exposure-history diversity represented was limited. Rarefaction of sorted-subset datasets indicated incomplete sequencing despite the large sequencing depth. Clonotypes shared by all four sorted-subset donors showed higher generation probabilities than non-shared clonotypes.

V is cut by 3 bases and J by 0 bases, and the space between the germline ends is 10 bases. CDR1 SGHRS and CDR2 YFSETQ were looked up in the germline V gene. CDR3 length: 15 amino acids, cysteine to phenylalanine. The read is trimmed to its CDR3 DNA, 45 bases read in frame from base 1. Of note for this clone: No cognate antigen has been identified for it. Per-base quality was not reported, and no clone a single base away is much larger than it. In the same sample, other DNA sequences code for this CDR3.

Donors were healthy HIV-negative adults with no recently reported acute infections or vaccinations. Every donor was a Caucasian adult residing in Nashville, Tennessee, USA. CD4+ T cells were enriched through magnetic negative selection, after which naive cells were positively selected on CD45RA and the remaining negative fraction served as the memory subset. Blood was collected by leukapheresis, and PBMCs were isolated by Ficoll-Histopaque density gradient centrifugation and then cryopreserved in liquid nitrogen vapor phase. Analytical flow cytometry was used to check the purity and quantity of every magnetically sorted T cell population. Genomic DNA was isolated from every sorted fraction and measured by UV absorbance on a Nanodrop 2000c. Using the deep immunoSEQ assay, multiplex PCR amplified TCR CDR3 regions from genomic DNA. Extracted genomic DNA from each cell subset was distributed evenly across all wells of several immunoSEQ 96-well plates, and each plate was treated as a replicate. Each replicate PCR for sorted subsets received approximately 200 ng genomic DNA, equal to about 30,000 T cell genomes. Purified libraries were quantified with a Qubit 3.0 fluorometer, sized on a Bioanalyzer 2100, and re-quantified with the KAPA Library Quantification kit. Every immunoSEQ 96-well plate was sequenced on a separate single-read 150-cycle Illumina NextSeq 550 flow cell. As for how the authors treated the data: Because only junctional sequences without quality scores were contained in the immunoSEQ output, filtering matching that applied to full-length reads could not be performed. To assign V/J genes and CDR3, sequences were annotated against IMGT germline references using PyIR, a Python wrapper for IgBLAST v1.9. Reads were filtered out if the reads had weak V/J assignments (E-value above 1e-6), no CDR3, stop codons, out-of-frame junctions, or ambiguous translated residues. A V3J clonotype was defined by an identical inferred V gene, J gene, and CDR3 amino acid sequence. The percentage overlap between two repertoires was calculated by dividing the number of shared unique clonotypes by the size of the smaller repertoire. Three approaches were used to assess repertoire richness: RTK rarefaction, the Chao1 estimator, and Recon v2.1 estimates of unobserved clonotypes. Generation probabilities for all TCRbeta clonotypes obtained by the gDNA method from a handful of donors were computed using OLGA. The table was pulled from immuneACCESS by TCRdb, which kept in-frame rearrangements only. Such tables lose some clones; where checked, under half of the loss comes from unresolved V genes, and the rest has no known cause. The D gene and trimming were derived from the DNA, and the V and J assignments and clone size from that table. The sample table shows some 1 million clones, and around 75% are seen once. The ten largest make up approximately 1.5% of the sample.

The origin of this receptor is a man aged 18 to 29 in good health. The chain is assembled from TRBV5-1 and TRBJ2-1; the D gene lacks a confident call. The source material was memory CD4+ T cells sorted from blood. In the paper's terms, the cell subset or site label means: CD45RA-negative fraction. The sequenced DNA: TGCGCCAGCAGCTCCGTGGGTGGCTCCTACAATGAGCAGTTCTTC. It translates to CASSSVGGSYNEQFF.